The 25 T cell receptor beta chains presented below share a single source sample, sequenced in a study of naive and memory T cell subsets. Their antigens remain unidentified. Whole-study results and caveats: Naive repertoires, especially CD8, held a few larger clonotypes, possibly memory cells re-expressing CD45RA.

The beta constant-region primer was an equimolar mix of two oligonucleotides covering TRBC1 and TRBC2. The ligated cDNA underwent four PCR rounds using SP2 and nested alpha and beta constant-region primers. TCRdb reprocessed the UMI-ligation and nested PCR reads via MiXCR and lists one record per CDR3 protein. The sample records approximately 90,000 distinct CDR3 sequences, approximately 10% being singletons. Sequenced material: naive CD4+ T cells from blood. The receptors were sampled from a human donor in good health.

This clonotype was seen a few times. The chain has TRBV11-2 and TRBJ2-1; 10 bases align to TRBD2. Germline V gene lookup returns CDR1 SGHAT and CDR2 FQNNGV. Trimming at V came to 2 bases and at J to 2 bases, leaving 0 bases not matched to a gene. This CDR3 is built from 15 residues. The CDR3 protein is CASSLTSGAYNEQFF. The DNA for the CDR3 is TGTGCCAGCAGCTTAACTAGCGGGGCCTACAATGAGCAGTTCTTC.

This clonotype came up a few times. J is TRBJ2-4 and V is TRBV7-3; 8 bases are a match to TRBD1. CDR3 size: 15 residues. The junction had 10 bases not matched to a gene; V was cut back by 4 bases and J by 8 bases. Germline assignment: CDR1 SGHTA and CDR2 FQGTGA. CDR3 nucleotides: TGTGCCAGCAGCTCCTCTCAGGGGGCTTCGGACATTCAGTACTTC. As protein: CASSSSQGASDIQYF.

This clonotype has just one count. This chain links TRBV12-3 or TRBV12-4 with TRBJ1-3; TRBD1 matches at 12 bases. CDR3 length: 15 residues. V dropped 6 bases and J dropped 8; count of bases not matched to a gene: 8. The CDR3 here is CASRAPGQGAYTIYF. CDR3 nucleotide sequence: TGTGCCAGCAGGGCTCCGGGACAGGGGGCATACACCATATATTTT.

This clonotype has ten or more counts. The chain has TRBV7-8 and TRBJ2-3; possibly TRBD1 for D (5 bases). Germline V gene data show CDR1 as SGHVS and CDR2 as FQNEAQ. V lost 5 bases to trimming and J lost 3 bases, with 12 bases between them. The length of the CDR3 is 14 residues. The CDR3 is CASSPRVITDTQYF. The CDR3 DNA sequence: TGTGCCAGCAGCCCCAGGGTAATTACAGATACGCAGTATTTT.

This chain links TRBV12-3 or TRBV12-4 with TRBJ1-1, with D perhaps TRBD1 (5 bases). Trimming took off 5 bases at V and 1 base at J, with 20 bases between the two ends. The CDR3 spans 17 residues. Here the CDR3 DNA reads TGTGCCAGCAGTCCCCAGGCCCTAATAACAGGGAACACTGAAGCTTTCTTT. It specifies CASSPQALITGNTEAFF.

This clonotype has more than one count but fewer than ten. V usage is TRBV29-1 and J usage is TRBJ1-4, with unresolved D. Trimming took off 4 bases at V and 8 bases at J, with 17 bases between the two ends. The CDR3 sequence is 14 residues long. CDR1 and CDR2 from the germline V gene are SQVTM and ANQGSEA. The CDR3 here is CSVAPSRQREKLFF. CDR3 in DNA: TGCAGCGTTGCCCCTTCCCGTCAGCGAGAAAAACTGTTTTTT. Drawing the rest from reference TRBV29-1 and TRBJ1-4, the complete variable domain is SAVISQKPSRDICQRGTSLTIQCQVDSQVTMMFWYRQQPGQSLTLIATANQGSEATYESGFVIDKFPISRPNLTFSTLTVSNMSPEDSSIYLCSVAPSRQREKLFFGSGTQLSVL.

In its sample, this clonotype was seen many times. This chain links TRBV7-2 with TRBJ2-5, with 8 bases matching TRBD2. The CDR3 sequence is 14 residues long. In germline, CDR1 is SGHTA, CDR2 FQGNSA. V was pared by 8 bases and J by 5 bases, with 10 bases of the junction left unmatched. Here the CDR3 DNA reads TGTGCCAGCGGTCGGGGGGGGCCGGCGGAGACCCAGTACTTC. Translation gives CASGRGGPAETQYF.

This clonotype was recorded a few times. The V call is TRBV6-5, the J call TRBJ2-7; the D call may be TRBD1 or TRBD2 (5 bases each). Trimming took 5 bases from V and 0 from J, leaving 14 bases between them. Germline assignment: CDR1 MNHEY and CDR2 SVGAGI. The CDR3 is 15 amino acids. The DNA of the CDR3 is TGTGCCAGCAGTACTCGGGACGGAAACTCCTACGAGCAGTACTTC. This encodes CASSTRDGNSYEQYF.

A word on this clonotype: Possible read error: a much larger clone is one base away. This chain joins TRBV20-1 and TRBJ2-2; 7 bases fit TRBD2. The CDR3 runs 13 residues. Germline V gives CDR1 DFQATT, CDR2 SNEGSKA (reference sequence). The CDR3 here is CSAGGRGTGGLFF. In nucleotides, the CDR3 is TGCAGTGCTGGGGGGAGGGGCACCGGGGGGCTGTTTTTT.

This clonotype was observed a few times. The chain employs TRBV11-2 and TRBJ1-5; no clear D. CDR1 and CDR2 from the germline V gene are SGHAT and FQNNGV. This CDR3 region has 15 residues. The germline V and J ends were trimmed by 5 bases and 1 base, with 12 bases remaining between them. The CDR3 nucleotides read TGTGCCAGCAGCCCGGGAATGGGGAGCAATCAGCCCCAGCATTTT. Translated, it gives CASSPGMGSNQPQHF.

The table lists this clonotype with a few counts. Here the CDR3 DNA reads TGCAGCGTTGAAGATCGAGGGACACCCCCCTACGAGCAGTACTTC. Residues: CSVEDRGTPPYEQYF. This chain joins TRBV29-1 and TRBJ2-7, with D tentatively TRBD1 (6 bases). The V gene lost 0 bases and the J gene lost 2 bases, with 14 bases spanning the gap. The germline V gene encodes CDR1 SQVTM and CDR2 ANQGSEA. This CDR3 spans 15 amino acids.

The rearrangement joins TRBV24-1 to TRBJ2-6; no clear D. The V end was cut by 4 bases, the J end by 4 bases, with 1 base between. The germline V gene has CDR1 KGHDR and CDR2 SFDVKD. The CDR3 has 12 residues. This chain's CDR3 is CATSEGANVLTF. The DNA of the CDR3 is TGTGCCACCAGTGAGGGGGCCAACGTCCTGACTTTC.

This clonotype was detected ten times or more. The chain recombines TRBV4-2 with TRBJ2-4; 9 bases map to TRBD1. This CDR3 has 16 amino acids. Losses at the gene ends were 7 bases for V and 9 bases for J; bases not matched to a gene: 16. Germline CDR1 and CDR2: LGHNA and YNFKEQ. In DNA form, the CDR3 reads TGTGCCAGCAAAAAAACCACCGGGACAGGGCAAGCCATTCAGTACTTC. This sequence encodes CASKKTTGTGQAIQYF.

This chain joins TRBV12-3 or TRBV12-4 and TRBJ2-6, with D unclear. This CDR3 spans 15 amino acids. Trimming left V 3 bases short and J 0 bases short, with 6 bases between. CDR3 sequence: CASSFWGSGANVLTF. The CDR3 DNA is TGTGCCAGCAGTTTCTGGGGCTCTGGGGCCAACGTCCTGACTTTC.

The sample holds many counts of this clonotype. The V and J genes are TRBV6-1 and TRBJ1-1, with 8 nucleotides matching TRBD1. Looked up from germline, CDR1 is MNHNS and CDR2 is SASEGT. The CDR3 totals 15 residues. V lost 4 bases, J lost 2 bases, and 6 bases stayed unmatched. CDR3 sequence: CASSARQGRNTEAFF. The CDR3 DNA reads as TGTGCCAGCAGTGCCAGACAGGGGAGAAACACTGAAGCTTTCTTT.

The chain uses TRBV10-3 and TRBJ1-5; TRBD1 might be the D (5 bases). Germline lookup yields CDR1 ENHRY and CDR2 SYGVKD. The CDR3 consists of 15 residues. V lost 3 bases to trimming and J lost 4 bases, with 13 bases between them. The CDR3 reads CAISEGQGGNQPQHF. In DNA, the CDR3 is TGTGCCATCAGTGAAGGTCAGGGAGGGAATCAGCCCCAGCATTTT.

A few counts support this clonotype. The V call is TRBV19, the J call TRBJ1-1; no clear D gene. Looked up from germline, CDR1 is LNHDA and CDR2 is SQIVND (reference sequence). This CDR3 region has 13 residues. Trimming cost V 4 bases and J 6 bases, with 12 bases left between them. CDR3 coding DNA: TGTGCCAGTAGTAGTGTGCTTAGCGCTGAAGCTTTCTTT. Amino acids: CASSSVLSAEAFF.

The chain combines TRBV5-1 with TRBJ2-3, with 11 bases identical to TRBD2. Germline V gene sequence: CDR1 SGHRS, CDR2 YFSETQ. V was clipped by 0 bases and J by 2 bases; unmatched bases: 2. This CDR3 has 16 amino acids. The DNA of the CDR3 is TGCGCCAGCAGCTTGGAACTAGCGGGGGCCACAGATACGCAGTATTTT. Its protein product is CASSLELAGATDTQYF.

This clonotype turned up a few times. V usage is TRBV2 and J usage is TRBJ2-4; D is unclear. Germline values: CDR1 SNHLY, CDR2 FYNNEI. CDR3 length: 15 amino acids. V dropped 2 bases and J dropped 0 bases, with 8 bases sitting between them. The CDR3 sequence is CASSEQQLAKNIQYF. CDR3 DNA sequence: TGTGCCAGCAGTGAACAACAGTTAGCCAAAAACATTCAGTACTTC.

This clonotype has more than one count but fewer than ten. This chain connects TRBV11-2 to TRBJ2-3; perhaps TRBD2 as D (5 bases). Germline V lookup: CDR1 SGHAT, CDR2 FQNNGV. This CDR3 region has 16 residues. Trimming took 4 bases from V and 7 from J, leaving 21 bases between them. The CDR3 DNA reads as TGTGCCAGCAGCTCCATACGGGGAGATACTACGCATACGCAGTATTTT. It yields the protein CASSSIRGDTTHTQYF.

J is TRBJ1-2 and V is TRBV6-6, with D maybe TRBD1 (5 bases). Germline V lookup: CDR1 MNHNY, CDR2 SVGAGI (reference sequence). V dropped 2 bases and J dropped 5 bases, with 6 bases sitting between them. The CDR3 covers 12 residues. The CDR3 nucleotides read TGTGCCAGCAGTTACGACAGTTATGGCTACACCTTC. Its translation: CASSYDSYGYTF.

The chain combines TRBV3-1 with TRBJ1-4, with D unresolved. From germline, CDR1 is LGHDT and CDR2 YNNKEL (reference sequence). This CDR3 spans 15 amino acids. With 0 bases removed from V and 0 bases from J, the gap between germline ends came to 5 bases. In nucleotides, the CDR3 is TGTGCCAGCAGCCAAGAGGTTTCAACTAATGAAAAACTGTTTTTT. Translation: CASSQEVSTNEKLFF. Using reference TRBV3-1 and TRBJ1-4 for the parts outside the CDR3, the full variable domain is DTAVSQTPKYLVTQMGNDKSIKCEQNLGHDTMYWYKQDSKKFLKIMFSYNNKELIINETVPNRFSPKSPDKAHLNLHINSLELGDSAVYFCASSQEVSTNEKLFFGSGTQLSVL.

Ten or more counts support this clonotype. This rearrangement joins TRBV29-1 to TRBJ2-5; TRBD1 or TRBD2 may be the D gene (6 bases each). With 7 bases removed from V and 4 bases from J, the gap between germline ends came to 16 bases. Germline V CDR1 and CDR2: SQVTM, ANQGSEA. The length of the CDR3 is 13 residues. The CDR3 reads CSGYIGGIETQYF. CDR3 coding DNA: TGCAGCGGGTACATAGGGGGGATAGAGACCCAGTACTTC.

The gene calls are TRBV12-3 or TRBV12-4 and TRBJ2-2; 8 nucleotides agree with TRBD2. This CDR3 comprises 17 residues. Trimming cost V 3 bases and J 5 bases; bases outside gene matches: 11. The CDR3 reads CASSFPRREGRTGELFF. The CDR3 DNA follows: TGTGCCAGCAGTTTCCCCCGACGGGAGGGAAGAACCGGGGAGCTGTTTTTT.

This sequence joins TRBV12-3 or TRBV12-4 and TRBJ1-5; no clear D. The CDR3 extends over 13 amino acids. The V and J ends lost 3 bases and 6 bases respectively, with 9 bases between them. As DNA, the CDR3 is TGTGCCAGCAGTTTGGGGAATGGTCAGCCCCAGCATTTT. Translating it yields CASSLGNGQPQHF.